A selection of T cell receptor beta chains follows, all from one sample in a study of vaccination effects on CD4 cells after COVID-19. No antigen has been assigned to these receptors. Assay: immunoSEQ multiplex PCR; the TCRdb copy retains only in-frame clones and omits some. The repertoire holds some 46,000 clones, with less than 85% as singletons. Sequenced material: CD4+ T cells from PBMCs cultured without peptide, taken after COVID-19 vaccination. The receptors here all came from a human donor who had a prior SARS-CoV-2 infection. Both conserved end residues are part of each CDR3. A D gene is named only where the DNA matches it firmly. Only some rows state a clone size, as once, few, many or a class for expanded clones.

v_call,clone_size,d_call,j_call,cdr3_nt,cdr3_aa
TRBV5-1,NA,TRBD2,TRBJ2-3,TGCGCCAGCAGCAGACTAGCGGGGTTGAGCACAGATACGCAGTATTTT,CASSRLAGLSTDTQYF
TRBV9,NA,TRBD2,TRBJ2-1,TGTGCCAGCAGCGCCATAGCACTAGCGGAGTACAATGAGCAGTTCTTC,CASSAIALAEYNEQFF
TRBV4-2,NA,NA,TRBJ2-2,TGTGCCAGCAGCCAAGATACAGGGCGGGGCGGGGAGCTGTTTTTT,CASSQDTGRGGELFF
TRBV19,NA,TRBD1,TRBJ2-5,TGTGCCAGTAGTATACGGGGACAGCTCACTAACTCGGAGACCCAGTACTTC,CASSIRGQLTNSETQYF
TRBV5-1,NA,NA,TRBJ1-1,TGCGCCAGCAAATCGGCTGAGGACACTGAAGCTTTCTTT,CASKSAEDTEAFF
TRBV7-2,NA,NA,TRBJ1-5,TGTGCCAGCAGCTTAGACTCTCAGGGAGGGAATCAGCCCCAGCATTTT,CASSLDSQGGNQPQHF
TRBV27,NA,NA,TRBJ2-1,TGTGCCAGCAGTTTGTGGCATGACAGCCTCTCCTACAATGAGCAGTTCTTC,CASSLWHDSLSYNEQFF
TRBV7-9,NA,NA,TRBJ1-2,TGTGCCAGCAGCTTACAGGGAGGCTATGGCTACACCTTC,CASSLQGGYGYTF
TRBV20-1,NA,NA,TRBJ2-3,TGCAGTGCTTGTGACGACACAGATACGCAGTATTTT,CSACDDTDTQYF
TRBV15,NA,TRBD1,TRBJ2-2,TGTGCCACCAGCAGGCAGGGGGCAGGGGTCGGGGAGCTGTTTTTT,CATSRQGAGVGELFF
TRBV30,NA,NA,TRBJ2-5,TGTGCCTGGAGGGATCTCGGCTTGTTGGTCCAGTACTTC,CAWRDLGLLVQYF
TRBV7-9,NA,TRBD1,TRBJ2-7,TGTGCCAGCAGCTTATTAGACAGGGGGTTGAGGTACTTC,CASSLLDRGLRYF
TRBV10-3,NA,NA,TRBJ1-5,TGTGCCATCAGTGAGTTCGGGGGCGTCGGTCAGCCCCAGCATTTT,CAISEFGGVGQPQHF
TRBV30,NA,TRBD1,TRBJ2-7,TGTGCCTCCAACCCGACAGGGGCCGAGCAGTACTTC,CASNPTGAEQYF
TRBV5-1,NA,NA,TRBJ2-2,TGCGCCAGCAGCTTGACACCGAACACCGGGGAGCTGTTTTTT,CASSLTPNTGELFF
TRBV7-2,NA,TRBD1,TRBJ1-4,TGTGCCAGCAGCCGGTACAGGGGCTCAGGGGAAAAACTGTTTTTT,CASSRYRGSGEKLFF
TRBV19,once,TRBD2,TRBJ2-1,TGTGCCAGTAGTCGAGGGAGCGGGAGTGTGTACAATGAGCAGTTCTTC,CASSRGSGSVYNEQFF
TRBV7-9,NA,TRBD1,TRBJ1-4,TGTGCCAGCAGCTTCGGGACAGGGGTTGAAAAACTGTTTTTT,CASSFGTGVEKLFF
TRBV30,medium-sized,NA,TRBJ2-2,TGTGCCTGTCGACCGGGGTCTAAGAACACCGGGGAGCTGTTTTTT,CACRPGSKNTGELFF
TRBV10-2,few,NA,TRBJ1-1,TGCGCCAGCAGTGAGTGGGGGAACACTGAAGCTTTCTTT,CASSEWGNTEAFF
TRBV15,NA,NA,TRBJ1-2,TGTGCCACCAGCACAGAGCCCTCCGCCCATGGCTACACCTTC,CATSTEPSAHGYTF
TRBV11-2,NA,TRBD1,TRBJ2-2,TGTGCCAGCAGCCTCGACAGGGCCGGGGAGCTGTTTTTT,CASSLDRAGELFF
TRBV4-2,NA,NA,TRBJ2-3,TGTGCCAGCAGCCCGCTGCTAGTGGATACGCAGTATTTT,CASSPLLVDTQYF
TRBV6-6,NA,NA,TRBJ2-7,TGTGCCAGCAGTTCAAGCGGAGACTCCTACGAGCAGTACTTC,CASSSSGDSYEQYF
TRBV11-2,NA,NA,TRBJ1-2,TGTGCCAGCAGCTTAGCACAGCCATATGTAGGCTACACCTTC,CASSLAQPYVGYTF
TRBV6-5,few,TRBD2,TRBJ2-7,TGTGCCAGCAGTTACCAGGGGACTAGCGGACCTTACGAGCAGTACTTC,CASSYQGTSGPYEQYF
TRBV6-6,few,NA,TRBJ1-1,TGTGCCACGGGGACTGAAGCTTTCTTT,CATGTEAFF
TRBV7-3,NA,TRBD1,TRBJ2-1,TGTGCCAGCAGCCCAGACAGGGACTCCTACAATGAGCAGTTCTTC,CASSPDRDSYNEQFF
TRBV7-2,NA,NA,TRBJ2-3,TGTGCCAGCAGCTTAGAAGGACTTAGCACAGATACGCAGTATTTT,CASSLEGLSTDTQYF
TRBV7-9,NA,NA,TRBJ1-1,TGTGCCAGCAGCTTAGCCCCATCGGGTACTGAAGCTTTCTTT,CASSLAPSGTEAFF
TRBV27,NA,NA,TRBJ1-2,TGTGCCAGCAGTTTAGGCGGTGGGTATGGCTACACCTTC,CASSLGGGYGYTF
TRBV6-2/TRBV6-3,NA,NA,TRBJ1-5,TGTGCCAGCAGTCCCATAGCCGCAGATGGCAATCAGCCCCAGCATTTT,CASSPIAADGNQPQHF
TRBV7-8,once,TRBD1,TRBJ1-1,TGTGCCAGCACCAGGGGACAGTACACTGAAGCTTTCTTT,CASTRGQYTEAFF
TRBV6-4,NA,NA,TRBJ2-1,TGTGCCAGCAGTGACTCGGCAGGGAAGGTCTTC,CASSDSAGKVF
TRBV4-1,few,TRBD2,TRBJ2-1,TGCGCCAGCAGCCAAGTCCCCTCACTAGCGGGGGGGCCGGGGGAGCAGTTCTTC,CASSQVPSLAGGPGEQFF
TRBV29-1,NA,TRBD1,TRBJ2-7,TGCAGCGTTGAAGATTTCGACAGGGGGACGAGGGAGCAGTACTTC,CSVEDFDRGTREQYF
TRBV2,few,TRBD1,TRBJ2-1,TGTGCCAGCACCCGGGACAGGGCGGCCAATGAGCAGTTCTTC,CASTRDRAANEQFF
TRBV11-3,NA,TRBD2,TRBJ2-3,TGTGCCAGCAGCAAACCGGGCCCGGGGGGTACGCAGTATTTT,CASSKPGPGGTQYF
TRBV30,NA,TRBD1,TRBJ2-7,TGTGCCTGGAATACAGGGGGCTCGGGGGAGCAGTACTTC,CAWNTGGSGEQYF
TRBV5-4,NA,NA,TRBJ2-3,TGTGCCAGCAGCTTGGGTGGGGGGGCCACCACAGATACGCAGTATTTT,CASSLGGGATTDTQYF
TRBV7-2,NA,NA,TRBJ2-3,TGTGCCAGCAGCTTAGCTCTGGGCCCCACAGATACGCAGTATTTT,CASSLALGPTDTQYF
TRBV10-3,NA,TRBD1,TRBJ2-2,TGTGCCATAAGCGAGGACAGGCTGACCGGGGAGCTGTTTTTT,CAISEDRLTGELFF
TRBV5-5,NA,NA,TRBJ2-7,TGTGCCAGCAGCTTCGGGAGCGACCGCGCCCTTGAAGAGCAGTACTTC,CASSFGSDRALEEQYF
TRBV3-1/TRBV3-2,once,TRBD1,TRBJ2-7,TGTGCCAGCAGCCTTGACAGGGGGCTGATGTACGAGCAGTACTTC,CASSLDRGLMYEQYF
TRBV10-3,NA,TRBD2,TRBJ2-7,TGTGCCATCAGGGAAGAGGGACTAGCGGGAGAGCAGTACTTC,CAIREEGLAGEQYF
TRBV10-1,NA,NA,TRBJ2-2,TGCGCCGGAAAAGGTGACACCGGGGAGCTGTTTTTT,CAGKGDTGELFF
TRBV18,few,NA,TRBJ2-1,TGTGCCAGCTCACCGCAATCCTACAATGAGCAGTTCTTC,CASSPQSYNEQFF
TRBV6-5,few,TRBD1,TRBJ1-1,TGTGCCAGCAGATGGACAGGGGAGAACACTGAAGCTTTCTTT,CASRWTGENTEAFF
TRBV29-1,NA,NA,TRBJ1-4,TGCAGCGTGAAGGGGCCTGTGAGTGAAAAACTGTTTTTT,CSVKGPVSEKLFF
TRBV6-1,NA,NA,TRBJ1-5,TGTGCCAGCAGCACAGGGAAGGCGCCCCAGCATTTT,CASSTGKAPQHF
TRBV4-1,few,NA,TRBJ1-1,TGCGCCAGCAGCCCAGGCAAGTGGGGAAACACTGAAGCTTTCTTT,CASSPGKWGNTEAFF
TRBV30,NA,NA,TRBJ2-7,TGTGCCTGGAGTGTACAATTGGCCTACGAGCAGTACTTC,CAWSVQLAYEQYF
TRBV25-1,few,TRBD2,TRBJ2-5,TGTGCTTGCGGGGGGCACGGGGAAGAGACCCAGTACTTC,CACGGHGEETQYF
TRBV6-1,once,TRBD2,TRBJ2-3,TGTGCCAGCAGTGAAAATAGCGGGGGCCGCACAGATACGCAGTATTTT,CASSENSGGRTDTQYF
TRBV11-3,NA,TRBD2,TRBJ2-7,TGTGCCAGCAGCATACTAGCGGGGGCGGTAATTTTC,CASSILAGAVIF
TRBV2,NA,NA,TRBJ1-6,TGTGCCACCCTGGCGGAGGGTTATTCACCCCTCCACTTT,CATLAEGYSPLHF
TRBV4-1,NA,NA,TRBJ1-1,TGCGCCAGCAGCCACAAACAGGGCAAGAACACTGAAGCTTTCTTT,CASSHKQGKNTEAFF
TRBV6-1,NA,NA,TRBJ2-3,TGTGCCAGCAGTGCGAGGACAGCGAGAACATCTGATACGCAGTATTTT,CASSARTARTSDTQYF
TRBV21-1,NA,NA,TRBJ2-7,TGTGCCAGCAGCAAACCAGCGGGAGAAGTCAGTGGGATTGGGTACGAGCAGTACTTC,CASSKPAGEVSGIGYEQYF
TRBV14,NA,NA,TRBJ2-7,TGTGCCAGCAGCCAAGGAGGGTTTCGCGAGCAGTACTTC,CASSQGGFREQYF